This T cell receptor (beta chain) originates from a study of technical replicates of blood from a few donors. TCRdb's copy holds only in-frame clones and misses some; the assay was immunoSEQ multiplex PCR. The sample contains tens of thousands of clones, around 86% of which appear only once. This CDR3 has 16 residues. Trimming removed 0 bases at V and 3 bases at J, with 16 bases between. Germline V gene lookup returns CDR1 SGHDT and CDR2 YYEEEE. The specimen was PBMCs. The clonotype originates from a human donor in good health. Some clones in this sample may be carry-over from other donors' samples. The chain is built from TRBV5-6 and TRBJ2-7; D might be TRBD2 (5 bases). The DNA for the CDR3 is TGTGCCAGCAGCTTGGCTGGTCGGGGTTTCAACTACGAGCAGTACTTC. As protein: CASSLAGRGFNYEQYF.